These T cell receptor beta chains were read from a single sample in a study of early T cells in non-severe SARS-CoV-2 infection. TCRdb ran MiXCR on the 5' RACE reads and lists one entry per CDR3 protein. The sample includes about 110,000 distinct CDR3 sequences, roughly 12% of them seen just once. The sequences come from whole blood, collected at baseline. Receptors were obtained from an adult who was a healthcare worker with PCR-confirmed SARS-CoV-2 infection or an uninfected control (not recorded which). The CDR3 runs from the conserved cysteine through the conserved F or W. The D gene is left open where the match is weak. Where a row states a size, it is once, few, many or the class of an expanded clone; other rows omit it.

v_gene	j_gene	d_gene	abundance	CDR3aa	CDR3nt
TRBV30	TRBJ2-3	NA	NA	CAWNRGTPMAGTQYF	TGTGCCTGGAATCGAGGGACTCCGATGGCCGGTACGCAGTATTTT
TRBV5-5	TRBJ1-3	NA	NA	CASSLQTGNGNTIYF	TGTGCCAGCAGCTTGCAAACAGGGAACGGAAACACCATATATTTT
TRBV7-2	TRBJ2-3	TRBD2	few	CATSGGSLRTDTQYF	TGTGCCACTAGCGGGGGGTCTCTTCGCACAGATACGCAGTATTTT
TRBV24-1	TRBJ1-5	TRBD1	few	CATSTGGSRGNQPQHF	TGTGCCACCAGTACAGGGGGTAGTCGAGGCAATCAGCCCCAGCATTTT
TRBV9	TRBJ2-3	TRBD2	few	CASSITSGGPDTQYF	TGTGCCAGCAGCATCACTAGCGGGGGGCCAGATACGCAGTATTTT
TRBV6-1	TRBJ2-5	TRBD2	NA	CASPSGLQETQYF	TGTGCCAGCCCTAGCGGCCTCCAAGAGACCCAGTACTTC
TRBV3-1	TRBJ2-7	NA	few	CASSQGPGTPGEQYF	TGTGCCAGCAGCCAAGGGCCCGGGACTCCGGGCGAGCAGTACTTC
TRBV10-3	TRBJ1-1	NA	many	CAISESREAFF	TGTGCCATCAGTGAGTCGAGGGAAGCTTTCTTT
TRBV5-6	TRBJ2-2	NA	few	CASSPPLGTGELFF	TGTGCCAGCAGCCCCCCTCTCGGCACCGGGGAGCTGTTTTTT
TRBV7-2	TRBJ1-5	TRBD1	few	CASSTGGRQPQHF	TGTGCCAGCAGCACAGGGGGCAGACAGCCCCAGCATTTT
TRBV4-2	TRBJ1-2	NA	few	CASSQGSSEDYGYTF	TGTGCCAGCAGCCAAGGGTCATCAGAGGACTATGGCTACACCTTC
TRBV9	TRBJ1-1	NA	NA	CASSPPDSLEAFF	TGTGCCAGCAGCCCTCCGGACAGTCTTGAAGCTTTCTTT
TRBV28	TRBJ2-3	NA	few	CASSPGTISTDTQYF	TGTGCCAGCAGTCCCGGGACAATCAGCACAGATACGCAGTATTTT
TRBV7-8	TRBJ2-2	NA	NA	CASSLARAGELFF	TGTGCCAGCAGCTTAGCGCGCGCCGGGGAGCTGTTTTTT
TRBV28	TRBJ1-6	NA	many	CASSYTGIQGSPLHF	TGTGCCAGCAGTTACACAGGGATTCAGGGATCACCCCTCCACTTT
TRBV29-1	TRBJ2-3	NA	many	CSVEAGKETDTQYF	TGCAGCGTTGAAGCGGGGAAGGAGACAGATACGCAGTATTTT
TRBV6-6	TRBJ2-3	NA	NA	CASSSTTRRGLDTQYF	TGTGCCAGCAGTTCCACGACTAGGAGGGGATTAGATACGCAGTATTTT
TRBV6-5	TRBJ2-7	NA	NA	CASSYDGLSYEQYF	TGTGCCAGCAGTTACGACGGCCTCTCCTACGAGCAGTACTTC
TRBV27	TRBJ2-7	TRBD2	NA	CASSPRTSGSYEQYF	TGTGCCAGCAGTCCCCGGACTAGCGGTTCCTACGAGCAGTACTTC
TRBV20-1	TRBJ1-4	NA	many	CSARDRGTLGEKLFF	TGCAGTGCTAGAGATCGTGGGACACTTGGGGAAAAACTGTTTTTT
TRBV29-1	TRBJ1-1	NA	few	CSQTRVGTEAFF	TGCAGTCAAACACGAGTAGGGACTGAAGCTTTCTTT
TRBV5-6	TRBJ1-1	NA	NA	CASSFGGEGTEAFF	TGTGCCAGCAGCTTTGGCGGGGAGGGCACTGAAGCTTTCTTT
TRBV7-9	TRBJ2-7	NA	many	CASSLVGYEQYF	TGTGCCAGCAGCTTAGTGGGTTACGAGCAGTACTTC
TRBV29-1	TRBJ2-1	TRBD1	few	CSVERTGTEQFF	TGCAGCGTTGAACGGACAGGGACTGAGCAGTTCTTC
TRBV28	TRBJ1-6	TRBD1	NA	CASSDARTGALRSLHF	TGTGCCAGCAGCGACGCGCGGACAGGGGCCCTTAGGTCCCTCCACTTT
TRBV7-8	TRBJ1-2	NA	NA	CASSLAGTGNDYGYTF	TGTGCCAGCAGCTTAGCGGGTACAGGGAATGACTATGGCTACACCTTC
TRBV29-1	TRBJ2-1	TRBD1	few	CSVLGTGIFYNEQFF	TGCAGCGTCCTCGGGACAGGGATTTTCTACAATGAGCAGTTCTTC
TRBV6-1	TRBJ2-7	TRBD2	NA	CAGLADHSYEQYF	TGTGCCGGACTAGCGGACCACTCCTACGAGCAGTACTTC
TRBV2	TRBJ1-1	NA	NA	CASSEANWAANTEAFF	TGTGCCAGCAGTGAAGCAAACTGGGCAGCCAACACTGAAGCTTTCTTT
TRBV12-3/TRBV12-4	TRBJ2-4	TRBD1	NA	CASSFTETGGKNIQYF	TGTGCCAGCAGCTTTACCGAGACAGGGGGCAAAAACATTCAGTACTTC
TRBV5-4	TRBJ2-2	TRBD2	many	CASRRLAGDAGELFF	TGTGCCAGCAGAAGACTAGCGGGAGACGCCGGGGAGCTGTTTTTT
TRBV5-4	TRBJ1-2	TRBD1	NA	CASSPDRGVYGYTF	TGTGCCAGCAGCCCGGACAGGGGAGTGTATGGCTACACCTTC
TRBV7-7	TRBJ1-3	NA	many	CASSPGGGAGNTIYF	TGTGCTAGCAGCCCTGGGGGGGGAGCTGGAAACACCATATATTTT
TRBV5-1	TRBJ1-1	NA	NA	CASSGSFYEAFF	TGCGCCAGCAGCGGGAGTTTTTACGAAGCTTTCTTT
TRBV7-9	TRBJ1-2	TRBD1	NA	CVSSSGRTGYDGYTF	TGTGTCAGCAGCTCGGGCAGGACAGGGTACGATGGCTACACCTTC
TRBV29-1	TRBJ1-2	TRBD1	NA	CSVKQGSYGYTF	TGCAGCGTGAAACAGGGGAGCTATGGCTACACCTTC
TRBV20-1	TRBJ1-1	NA	NA	CSARDKGSTEAFF	TGCAGTGCTAGAGATAAGGGGAGCACTGAAGCTTTCTTT
TRBV2	TRBJ2-5	NA	few	CASNAIPGVVETQYF	TGTGCCAGCAATGCGATCCCAGGGGTAGTAGAGACCCAGTACTTC
TRBV29-1	TRBJ2-4	TRBD1	NA	CSVGGTGENIQYF	TGCAGCGTTGGAGGGACAGGTGAAAACATTCAGTACTTC
TRBV27	TRBJ2-3	NA	many	CASSLGRPGTDTQYF	TGTGCCAGCAGTTTAGGGCGTCCTGGCACAGATACGCAGTATTTT
TRBV29-1	TRBJ2-7	NA	few	CSVTGPAPEQYF	TGCAGCGTTACCGGGCCCGCCCCCGAGCAGTACTTC
TRBV28	TRBJ1-1	NA	many	CASSLRRGRATEAFF	TGTGCCAGCAGTTTAAGGCGGGGTCGGGCCACTGAAGCTTTCTTT
TRBV30	TRBJ2-1	TRBD1	NA	CAWSAGSDRVKFF	TGTGCCTGGAGTGCGGGTAGTGACAGGGTCAAGTTCTTC
TRBV11-2	TRBJ2-2	NA	many	CASSPGNTGELFF	TGTGCCAGCAGCCCGGGGAACACCGGGGAGCTGTTTTTT
TRBV6-1	TRBJ2-3	TRBD2	many	CASSEETSQRGVPIYTQYF	TGTGCCAGCAGTGAAGAGACTTCCCAGCGGGGGGTCCCTATTTATACGCAGTATTTT
TRBV15	TRBJ2-3	NA	few	CATSRDKTDTQYF	TGTGCCACCAGCAGAGATAAGACAGATACGCAGTATTTT
TRBV20-1	TRBJ2-1	TRBD1	NA	CSVEGKRAGTVSYNEQFF	TGCAGTGTAGAGGGGAAACGGGCCGGGACAGTCTCCTACAATGAGCAGTTCTTC
TRBV7-6	TRBJ2-7	NA	few	CASSLDQTYEQYF	TGTGCCAGCAGCTTGGACCAAACCTACGAGCAGTACTTC
TRBV4-1	TRBJ2-7	NA	few	CASSPGTADTYEQYF	TGCGCCAGCAGCCCCGGGACTGCTGACACCTACGAGCAGTACTTC
TRBV7-2	TRBJ2-1	NA	NA	CASSLTDMNEQFF	TGTGCCAGCAGCCTTACAGACATGAATGAGCAGTTCTTC